This TCR beta chain was captured in a study of T cell responses to AZD1222 COVID-19 vaccine. The overall study: Timing groups of about 4 and about 12 weeks for second doses were pooled.

The method was immunoSEQ multiplex PCR; TCRdb's version includes in-frame clones alone and lacks a portion of them. The table has tens of thousands of clones, around 90% seen once. Study results and limitations: Donors were mostly white British, more females; clonal diversity possibly underestimated. Regions 160-218 and 743-854 held dominance among vaccine-associated CD4 TCRs, which spanned spike. Once two AZD1222 doses were given, Spike-specific TCR breadth and depth went up.

This CDR3 is 13 amino acids long. The V gene lost 5 bases and the J gene lost 2 bases, with 10 bases spanning the gap. CDR1 LNHDA and CDR2 SQIVND come from the germline V gene (reference sequence). About this clone: What it binds is not known.

The sequences come from peripheral blood, collected on day 0 of AZD1222 vaccination. The sequence was obtained from an adult in good health. The chain combines TRBV19 with TRBJ2-7; D call uncertain. CDR3 in DNA: TGTGCCAGTAGTTATGGCCCAACCTACGAGCAGTACTTC. Translation gives CASSYGPTYEQYF.